Included here is one T cell receptor (beta chain) sequence, with context. What it binds is not known. The entry originates in a study of shared clonotypes between healthy human individuals. Across the study: Aged 18 to 49, the donors were a couple of women and three men. Broader study findings: Genetic and exposure-history diversity was limited by the few donors. Between four donors, naive CD4 clonotypes were shared at a level of about 5%. When compared with the clonotypes that were shared by all four sorted-subset donors, the non-shared clonotypes turned out to have lower generation probabilities.

Measured with immunoSEQ multiplex PCR; TCRdb has only the in-frame clones, and not every one. The sample holds about 690,000 clones; roughly 87% are singletons and the top ten take 34%. V was pared by 2 bases and J by 8 bases, with 12 bases of the junction left unmatched. This CDR3 contains 18 residues. CDR1 is SGHRS, CDR2 YFSETQ, per germline. The source of this sequence is a man aged 18 to 35 in good health. Some clones in this sample may be carry-over from other donors' samples. The sequenced material came from memory CD8+ T cells from PBMCs. Documented subset: CD45RO+ cells pooled with CCR7-negative TemRA cells. The chain has TRBV5-1 and TRBJ2-1, with TRBD2 identical over 14 bases. Written as DNA, the CDR3 is TGCGCCAGCAGCTTCTCGACTAGCGGGAGGGCCTATTCGGATGAGCAGTTCTTC. Translating gives CASSFSTSGRAYSDEQFF.